This is a list of T cell receptor beta chains from one sample in a study of CD8 T cells in Susac syndrome. TCRdb itself ran the immunoSEQ multiplex PCR reads through MiXCR, one entry per CDR3 protein. The table includes roughly 88,000 distinct CDR3 sequences, approximately 96% detected once. Sequenced input: CD8+ T cells from PBMCs. The receptors shown here come from a human donor with Susac syndrome. CDR3s include the opening cysteine and the closing phenylalanine or tryptophan. D genes are given only for firm matches. Where a row states a size, it is once, few, many or the class of an expanded clone; other rows omit it.

TRBV13	NA	NA	TRBJ2-6	TGTGCCAGCAGCCCCTTCTCTGGGGCCAACGTCCTGACTTTC	CASSPFSGANVLTF
TRBV7-9	once	NA	TRBJ1-1	TGTGCCAGCAGCTCCTCCTTGACTGAAGCTTTCTTT	CASSSSLTEAFF
TRBV28	NA	NA	TRBJ2-1	TGTGCCAGCAGTTTTCCGACTACACCCTCCTACAATGAGCAGTTCTTC	CASSFPTTPSYNEQFF
TRBV29-1	NA	NA	TRBJ2-5	TGCAGCGTTGAAGATCGGGAAAACCGACATACCCAGTACTTC	CSVEDRENRHTQYF
TRBV12-3/TRBV12-4	NA	NA	TRBJ1-5	TGTGCCAGCAAACGGGACGGAGGATATAGTGCCCAGCATTTT	CASKRDGGYSAQHF
TRBV29-1	NA	TRBD1	TRBJ2-4	TGCAGCGTCACATATAGGACAGGAACCCATCTAGCCAAAAACATTCAGTACTTC	CSVTYRTGTHLAKNIQYF
TRBV4-2	NA	NA	TRBJ2-1	TGTGCCAGCAGCCAAGGGGGACTGATTGATGAGCAGTTCTTC	CASSQGGLIDEQFF
TRBV29-1	NA	NA	TRBJ2-2	TGCAGCGTTGTCTTTGGGGCCGGGGAGCTGTTTTTT	CSVVFGAGELFF
TRBV7-9	once	TRBD1	TRBJ2-3	TGTGCCAGCAGCTCGACAGGGGGCGGGCTATGGACGCAGTATTTT	CASSSTGGGLWTQYF
TRBV20-1	NA	NA	TRBJ1-5	TGCAGTGCTAGAGGGCCGGGGGGTTTTAGCAATCAGCCCCAGCATTTT	CSARGPGGFSNQPQHF
TRBV29-1	NA	NA	TRBJ1-1	TGCAGCGTTGAAGATGTTGAAGCTTTCTTT	CSVEDVEAFF
TRBV27	NA	NA	TRBJ2-3	TGTGCCAGCAGTTTATTGGGCACAGATACGCAGTATTTT	CASSLLGTDTQYF
TRBV30	NA	NA	TRBJ1-2	TGTGCCTGGAGTGCAGATGGCTACACCTTC	CAWSADGYTF
TRBV7-9	once	NA	TRBJ2-7	TGTGCCAGCAGCTTTCCAACAGCTTACGAGCAGTACTTC	CASSFPTAYEQYF
TRBV5-6	NA	TRBD1	TRBJ1-5	TGTGCCAGCAGCTTTGGGACAGGGTCTCAGCCCCAGCATTTT	CASSFGTGSQPQHF
TRBV7-9	NA	NA	TRBJ2-3	TGTGCCAGCAGCTCGCGCCCTCATACGCAGTATTTT	CASSSRPHTQYF
TRBV5-4	once	NA	TRBJ2-1	TGTGCCAGCAGCTCCGGGACCTACAATGAGCAGTTCTTC	CASSSGTYNEQFF